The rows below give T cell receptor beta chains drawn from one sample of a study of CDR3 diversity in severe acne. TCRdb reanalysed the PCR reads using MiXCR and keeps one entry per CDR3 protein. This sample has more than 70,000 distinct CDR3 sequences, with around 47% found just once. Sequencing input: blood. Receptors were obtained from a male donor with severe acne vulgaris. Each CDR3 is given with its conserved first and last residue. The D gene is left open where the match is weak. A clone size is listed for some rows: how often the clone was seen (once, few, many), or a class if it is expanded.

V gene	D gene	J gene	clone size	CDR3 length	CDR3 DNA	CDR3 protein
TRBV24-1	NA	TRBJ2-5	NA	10	TGTGCCACCATCCCAACCACAACGGACTTC	CATIPTTTDF
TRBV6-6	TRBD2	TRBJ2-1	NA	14	TGTGCCAGCACTATGAAGCGGGAGGCGGATGAGCAGTTCTTC	CASTMKREADEQFF
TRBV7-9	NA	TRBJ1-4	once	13	TGTGCCAGCAGCACAGCAACTAATGGAAAACTGTTTTTT	CASSTATNGKLFF
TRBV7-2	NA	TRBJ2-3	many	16	TGTGCCAGCAGCTTAGCGCGGACCAGGGGCACAGATACGCAGTATTTT	CASSLARTRGTDTQYF
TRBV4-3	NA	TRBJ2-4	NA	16	TGCGCCAGCAGCCGTTCTAGCAAACTAGCCAAAAACATTCAGTACTTC	CASSRSSKLAKNIQYF
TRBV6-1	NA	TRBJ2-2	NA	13	TGTGCCAGCAGTTACTCGTCCACCGGGGAGCTGTTTTTT	CASSYSSTGELFF
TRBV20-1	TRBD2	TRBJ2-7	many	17	TGCAGTGCCGACCCGCGGGGTTCGGCGCGGGGGGCCTACGAGCAGTACTTC	CSADPRGSARGAYEQYF
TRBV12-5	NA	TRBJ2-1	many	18	TGTGCTAGTGGTTTGTGGACTCGATCCGGGACCCCGGGGGATGAGCAGTTCTTC	CASGLWTRSGTPGDEQFF
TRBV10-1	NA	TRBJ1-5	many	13	TGCGCCAGCAGTGAGAATAGCAATCAGCCCCAGCATTTT	CASSENSNQPQHF
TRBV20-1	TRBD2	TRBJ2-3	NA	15	TGCAGTGCGTACCTAGCGGGCCTATTCACAGATACGCAGTATTTT	CSAYLAGLFTDTQYF
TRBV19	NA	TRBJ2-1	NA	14	TGTGCCAGCCGGGGAGGGGGGGACGACAATGAGCAGTTCTTC	CASRGGGDDNEQFF
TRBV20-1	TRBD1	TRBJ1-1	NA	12	TGCAGTGCTAGACCAGGGGGCACTGAAGCTTTCTTT	CSARPGGTEAFF
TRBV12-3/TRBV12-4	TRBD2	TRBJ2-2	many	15	TGTGCCAGCGGAGAAAGCGGGGCCAACACCGGGGAGCTGTTTTTT	CASGESGANTGELFF
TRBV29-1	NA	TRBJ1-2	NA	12	TGCAGCGTTGAGTCCATAGCCTATGGCTACACCTTC	CSVESIAYGYTF
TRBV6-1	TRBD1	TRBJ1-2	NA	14	TGTGCCAGCATTCCGGGGACAGGAGGATATGGCTACACCTTC	CASIPGTGGYGYTF
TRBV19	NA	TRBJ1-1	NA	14	TGTGCCAGTAGTTTGAGACGGAGGAACACTGAAGCTTTCTTT	CASSLRRRNTEAFF
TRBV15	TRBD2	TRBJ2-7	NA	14	TGTGCCACCAGCAGTTGGGCTAGCGGGACCGAGCAGTACTTC	CATSSWASGTEQYF
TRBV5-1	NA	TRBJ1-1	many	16	TGCGCCAGCAGCTTGGCCCACAGTGACGGCAACACTGAAGCTTTCTTT	CASSLAHSDGNTEAFF
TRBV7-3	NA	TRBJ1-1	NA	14	TGTGCCAGCGCCCTTCAGTTCGGGAAAGCTGAAGCTTTCTTT	CASALQFGKAEAFF
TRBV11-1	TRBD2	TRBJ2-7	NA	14	TGTGCCAGCAGCATAAGGACTAGCGGGAGCGAGCAGTACTTC	CASSIRTSGSEQYF
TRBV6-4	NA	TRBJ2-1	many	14	TGTGCCAGCAGTGAAGGCCAGGGGGGAAATGAGCAGTTCTTC	CASSEGQGGNEQFF
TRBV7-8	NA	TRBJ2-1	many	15	TGTGCCAGCAGCCCCAAGGAGTTTTCCTACAATGAGCAGTTCTTC	CASSPKEFSYNEQFF
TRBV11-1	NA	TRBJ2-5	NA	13	TGTGCCAGCAGCTTTGACAGTGAAGAGACCCAGTACTTC	CASSFDSEETQYF
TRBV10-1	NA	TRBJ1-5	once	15	TGCGCCAGCAGTCCAGTCCCGTTGAGCAATCAGCCCCAGCATTTT	CASSPVPLSNQPQHF
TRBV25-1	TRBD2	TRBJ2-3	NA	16	TGTGCCAGCAGTGGGACTAGCGGGAGTGCCACAGATACGCAGTATTTT	CASSGTSGSATDTQYF
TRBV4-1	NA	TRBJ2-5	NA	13	TGCGCCAGCAGCCAAGGTTTCCAAGAGACCCAGTACTTC	CASSQGFQETQYF
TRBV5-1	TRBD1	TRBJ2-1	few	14	TGCGCCAGCAGCGGGACAGGGGGCCTTCATGAGCAGTTCTTC	CASSGTGGLHEQFF
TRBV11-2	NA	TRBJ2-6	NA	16	TGTGCCAGCTCGATCAGGCCTAACTCTGGGGCCAACGTCCTGACTTTC	CASSIRPNSGANVLTF
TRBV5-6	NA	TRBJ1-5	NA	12	TGTGCCAGCAGCTTGGGAAATCAGCCCCAGCATTTT	CASSLGNQPQHF
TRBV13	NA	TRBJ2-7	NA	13	TGTGCCAGCAGCTTTCCGAGCTCCTACGAGCAGTACTTC	CASSFPSSYEQYF
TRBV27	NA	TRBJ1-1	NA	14	TGTGCCAGCAGTTTAGGAATCCTGAACACTGAAGCTTTCTTT	CASSLGILNTEAFF
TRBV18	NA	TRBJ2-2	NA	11	TGTGCCAGCTCTCGTCCTAGTGAGCTGTTTTTT	CASSRPSELFF
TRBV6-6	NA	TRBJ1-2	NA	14	TGTGCCAGCAGTTACGGGGCACCTAACTATGGCTACACCTTC	CASSYGAPNYGYTF
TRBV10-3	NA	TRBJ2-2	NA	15	TGTGCCACCACAGTAGTGCATTCAAACACCGGGGAGCTGTTTTTT	CATTVVHSNTGELFF
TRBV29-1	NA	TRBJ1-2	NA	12	TGCAGCGTTGGGGGGTCAGGGGATGGCTACACCTTC	CSVGGSGDGYTF
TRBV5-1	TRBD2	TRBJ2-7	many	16	TGCGCCAGCAGCGGGGGACTAGCGGGGGGAAACTACGAGCAGTACTTC	CASSGGLAGGNYEQYF
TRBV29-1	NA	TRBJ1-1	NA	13	TGCAGCGGGGATGGAGGGATGAACACTGAAGCTTTCTTT	CSGDGGMNTEAFF